This T cell receptor beta chain was identified during a study of blood T cell repertoires in COVID-19. Study details: Samples representing acute and convalescent COVID-19 were sourced from the United States, Italy and Spain.

The junction had 7 bases not matched to a gene; V was cut back by 2 bases and J by 6 bases. The CDR3 spans 16 residues. Per germline, CDR1 SGHRS and CDR2 YFSETQ. Some clones are missing from TCRdb's copy, which holds only in-frame ones; the method was immunoSEQ multiplex PCR. The table has around 230,000 clones, roughly four fifths seen once. Enrolled through a virtual design, the participants were between roughly 18 and 95 years of age and came from about two dozen US areas. Specimen: PBMCs or T cells enriched from blood (not recorded which). The V call is TRBV5-1, the J call TRBJ1-4; 10 bases fit TRBD1. This receptor was identified in a man aged 40-49 years who had recovered from COVID-19. Written as DNA, the CDR3 is TGCGCCAGCAGCTTAGCCGGGACAGGGGTGGATGAAAAACTGTTTTTT. Protein sequence: CASSLAGTGVDEKLFF.